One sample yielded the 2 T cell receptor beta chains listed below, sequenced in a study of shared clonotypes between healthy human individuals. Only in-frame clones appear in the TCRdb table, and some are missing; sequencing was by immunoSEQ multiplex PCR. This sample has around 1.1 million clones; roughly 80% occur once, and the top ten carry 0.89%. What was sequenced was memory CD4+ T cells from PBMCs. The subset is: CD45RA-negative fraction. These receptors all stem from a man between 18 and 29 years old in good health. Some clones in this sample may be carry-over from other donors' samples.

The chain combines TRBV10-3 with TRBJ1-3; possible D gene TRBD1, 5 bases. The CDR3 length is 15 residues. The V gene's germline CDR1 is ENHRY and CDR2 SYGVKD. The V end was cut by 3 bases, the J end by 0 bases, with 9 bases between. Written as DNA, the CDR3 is TGTGCCATCAGTGAAGGAAGGGGCTCTGGAAACACCATATATTTT. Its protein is CAISEGRGSGNTIYF.

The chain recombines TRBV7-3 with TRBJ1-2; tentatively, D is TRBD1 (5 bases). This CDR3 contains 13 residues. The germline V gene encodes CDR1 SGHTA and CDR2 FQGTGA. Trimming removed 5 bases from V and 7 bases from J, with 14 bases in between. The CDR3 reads CASSASGYRGYTF. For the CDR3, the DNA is TGTGCCAGCAGCGCCTCAGGGTACCGTGGCTACACCTTC.